This T cell receptor beta chain is from a study of blood T cell repertoires in COVID-19. Study as a whole: Samples taken during acute and convalescent COVID-19 were collected in the United States, Italy and Spain. Sample material is recorded as cDNA or gDNA derived from T cells, B-cell-depleted T cells, or PBMCs.

As processed by the authors: It was from reference gene primer amplification that nucleated cell counts were estimated. Sequencing used immunoSEQ multiplex PCR; TCRdb keeps in-frame clones, though not all of them. The V and J calls and clone size were taken over from that table, and D and trimming were inferred from the DNA. The table includes 79,000 or so clones, about 86% detected once. The germline CDR1 and CDR2 sequences are SEHNR and FQNEAQ (reference sequence). The CDR3 contains 13 residues. The V gene lost 5 bases and the J gene lost 2 bases, with 10 bases spanning the gap. The sequence was obtained from a human donor in a cohort sampled during active COVID-19. The V and J genes are TRBV7-9 and TRBJ2-7; D perhaps matches TRBD1 (5 bases). Sequenced sample: peripheral blood. The CDR3 DNA follows: TGTGCCAGCAGCCCAAAGGGGCCCTACGAGCAGTACTTC. Protein: CASSPKGPYEQYF.